This T cell receptor (beta chain) was observed in a study of CD8 T cells in ankylosing spondylitis. At least ten counts were recorded for this clonotype. This CDR3 is built from 16 residues. V shed 2 bases and J 5 bases; nucleotides not matched to a gene: 8. CDR1 is ENHRY, CDR2 SYGVKD, per germline. From the 5' RACE reads, TCRdb called clonotypes with MiXCR, one entry per CDR3 protein. The sample shows about 150,000 distinct CDR3 sequences, around 45% of them seen only once. The sample was synovial fluid, either unsorted or a sorted T cell fraction (not recorded which). The sequence derives from a male donor with ankylosing spondylitis. The chain employs TRBV10-3 and TRBJ2-7; TRBD2 agrees at 11 bases. CDR3 residues: CAISEIRSSGRNEQYF. The CDR3 DNA follows: TGTGCCATCAGTGAGATTCGGTCTAGCGGGAGGAACGAGCAGTACTTC.